Below are 3 T cell receptor beta chains sequenced from a single sample in a study of T-cell reconstitution after alpha-beta-depleted transplantation in children. Researchers prepared the TCRbeta library using unique molecular identifiers, the study reports. TCRdb recomputed calls from the PCR reads with MiXCR, one row per CDR3 protein. The sample carries fewer than 750,000 distinct CDR3 sequences, 23% recorded once. The sample here was PBMCs, mostly from graft donor cells, taken 360 days after TCRalphabeta/CD19-depleted stem cell transplant. These receptors originate from a boy under three years old who had a stem cell transplant for acute myeloid leukemia, so the T cells may come from the graft donor.

A few counts support this clonotype. This chain joins TRBV7-6 and TRBJ2-1; D is unresolved. Trimming pared 0 bases from V and 2 bases from J, leaving 2 bases between. CDR3 size: 13 residues. CDR1 and CDR2 (germline): SGHVS, FNYEAQ. The CDR3 sequence is CASSLAPYNEQFF. The CDR3, as DNA: TGTGCCAGCAGCTTAGCGCCCTACAATGAGCAGTTCTTC.

The chain uses TRBV20-1 and TRBJ2-4; possible D gene TRBD2, 7 bases. Germline CDR1 DFQATT, CDR2 SNEGSKA (reference sequence). The CDR3 extends over 14 amino acids. Trimming took 3 bases from V and 7 from J, leaving 16 bases between them. The CDR3 nucleotides read TGCAGTGCTAGGGATTCGGGGGGCATTAACATTCAGTACTTC. Protein product: CSARDSGGINIQYF.

This clonotype has at least ten counts. The chain combines TRBV20-1 with TRBJ2-1; a weak D match, TRBD2 (7 bases). V was cut by 3 bases and J by 7 bases, with 13 bases left in between. CDR1 DFQATT and CDR2 SNEGSKA come from the germline V gene (reference sequence). CDR3 length: 13 residues. The CDR3 coding sequence is TGCAGTGCTAGCGGGGGGCTTAATAATGAGCAGTTCTTC. It specifies CSASGGLNNEQFF.